This T cell receptor beta chain was profiled in a study of response to subunit inactivated influenza vaccine. The table lists this clonotype with a few counts. Its target is unknown. General study findings and limits: Only a handful of new T cells, the authors suggested, are recruited with each seasonal influenza vaccination.

TCRdb used MiXCR to reprocess the RT-PCR reads, holding one entry per CDR3 protein. The sample yields 500,000 to 650,000 distinct CDR3 sequences, about 7.6% seen once. The germline V gene encodes CDR1 MGHRA and CDR2 YSYEKL. V lost 3 bases, J lost 4 bases, and 11 bases stayed unmatched. The length of the CDR3 is 16 residues. Sequences were derived from PBMCs from blood, sampled less than 25 months after vaccination. The sequence was collected from a man between 50 and 75 years old who received an inactivated influenza vaccine. The chain couples TRBV4-1 to TRBJ1-1; TRBD1 matches at 7 bases. The CDR3 nucleotides read TGCGCCAGCAGCCACAATACAGGGGTAGCATTCACTGAAGCTTTCTTT. It codes for CASSHNTGVAFTEAFF.